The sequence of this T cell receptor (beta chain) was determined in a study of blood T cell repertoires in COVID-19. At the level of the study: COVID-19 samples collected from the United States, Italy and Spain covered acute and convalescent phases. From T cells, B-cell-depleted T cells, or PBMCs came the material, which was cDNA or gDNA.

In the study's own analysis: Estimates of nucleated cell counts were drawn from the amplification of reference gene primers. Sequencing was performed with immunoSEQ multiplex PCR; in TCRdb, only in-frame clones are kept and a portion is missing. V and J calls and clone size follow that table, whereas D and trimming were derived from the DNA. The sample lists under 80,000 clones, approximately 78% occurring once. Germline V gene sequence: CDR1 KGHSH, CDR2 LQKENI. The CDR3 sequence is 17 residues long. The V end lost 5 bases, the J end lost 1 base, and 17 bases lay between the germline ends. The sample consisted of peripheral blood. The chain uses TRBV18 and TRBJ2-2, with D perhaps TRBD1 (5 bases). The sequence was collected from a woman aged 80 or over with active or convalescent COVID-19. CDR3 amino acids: CASSVMGQDVNTGELFF. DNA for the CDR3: TGTGCCAGCTCAGTTATGGGGCAAGATGTGAACACCGGGGAGCTGTTTTTT.